These T cell receptor beta chains were read from a single sample in a study of identical twins. Each CDR3 protein gets one entry after TCRdb re-called the 5' RACE reads with MiXCR. Here the sample spans 430,000 or so distinct CDR3 sequences, more than 20% being singletons. The same data also contributed to another study, on T cells expressing NK-cell markers.

The specimen sequenced was CD4+ T cells sorted from blood. The receptors originated from a woman aged 18 to 35 in good health. CDR3s include the opening cysteine and the closing phenylalanine or tryptophan. Each record gives: V gene, clone size, J gene, CDR3 length, D gene, CDR3 DNA, CDR3 protein. The D gene is left open where the match is weak. Not every row has a clone size; where given, it reads once, few, many or a size class.

v_call: TRBV11-2
clone_size: few
j_call: TRBJ2-1
cdr3_length: 16
d_call: -
cdr3_nt: TGTGCCAGCAGCTTAGGTTCCCTAGTCGCCTACAATGAGCAGTTCTTC
cdr3_aa: CASSLGSLVAYNEQFF

v_call: TRBV4-2
clone_size: -
j_call: TRBJ2-3
cdr3_length: 15
d_call: TRBD1
cdr3_nt: TGTGCCAGCAGCCCCGCAGGGGGCTGGACAGATACGCAGTATTTT
cdr3_aa: CASSPAGGWTDTQYF

v_call: TRBV7-9
clone_size: -
j_call: TRBJ2-5
cdr3_length: 14
d_call: -
cdr3_nt: TGTGCCAGCAGCTTACAAGGAGGACAAGAGACCCAGTACTTC
cdr3_aa: CASSLQGGQETQYF

v_call: TRBV7-8
clone_size: few
j_call: TRBJ1-5
cdr3_length: 12
d_call: -
cdr3_nt: TGTGCCAGCAGCTCTGGCTATCAGCCCCAGCATTTT
cdr3_aa: CASSSGYQPQHF

v_call: TRBV27
clone_size: -
j_call: TRBJ2-3
cdr3_length: 17
d_call: TRBD2
cdr3_nt: TGTGCCAGCAGTTCGAGGGACTACATAGGATATACAGATACGCAGTATTTT
cdr3_aa: CASSSRDYIGYTDTQYF

v_call: TRBV5-6
clone_size: -
j_call: TRBJ2-1
cdr3_length: 16
d_call: TRBD2
cdr3_nt: TGTGCCAGCAGCTTGTGGGCTAGCGGGAGGCCCGGTTTTCTCTTCTTC
cdr3_aa: CASSLWASGRPGFLFF

v_call: TRBV3-1
clone_size: many
j_call: TRBJ2-1
cdr3_length: 17
d_call: -
cdr3_nt: TGTGCCAGCAGCCAAGGATTAAGGGCGAGCTCCTACAATGAGCAGTTCTTC
cdr3_aa: CASSQGLRASSYNEQFF

v_call: TRBV20-1
clone_size: -
j_call: TRBJ1-1
cdr3_length: 16
d_call: -
cdr3_nt: TGCAGTGCTAGAGATGGGTTAGAGACCCCGAACACTGAAGCTTTCTTT
cdr3_aa: CSARDGLETPNTEAFF

v_call: TRBV6-6
clone_size: few
j_call: TRBJ2-7
cdr3_length: 13
d_call: -
cdr3_nt: TGTGCCAGCAGGACCCTCGGCTCCTACGAGCAGTACTTC
cdr3_aa: CASRTLGSYEQYF

v_call: TRBV5-1
clone_size: -
j_call: TRBJ2-7
cdr3_length: 14
d_call: -
cdr3_nt: TGCGCCAGCAGCTTGGGAGGGGATAGGGACGAGCAGTACTTC
cdr3_aa: CASSLGGDRDEQYF

v_call: TRBV12-3/TRBV12-4
clone_size: few
j_call: TRBJ2-1
cdr3_length: 13
d_call: -
cdr3_nt: TGTGCCAGCAGTTTATCGGATTACAATGAGCAGTTCTTC
cdr3_aa: CASSLSDYNEQFF

v_call: TRBV7-2
clone_size: few
j_call: TRBJ2-7
cdr3_length: 15
d_call: TRBD2
cdr3_nt: TGTGCCAGCAGCTTAGGATTAGCGGGAAGGGCCGAGCAGTACTTC
cdr3_aa: CASSLGLAGRAEQYF

v_call: TRBV19
clone_size: -
j_call: TRBJ2-1
cdr3_length: 16
d_call: TRBD2
cdr3_nt: TGTGCCAGTAGGAGGATGACTAGCGGGACGTACAATGAGCAGTTCTTC
cdr3_aa: CASRRMTSGTYNEQFF

v_call: TRBV18
clone_size: few
j_call: TRBJ2-1
cdr3_length: 16
d_call: TRBD2
cdr3_nt: TGTGCCAGCTCACCGGCGGGGGGGCGCACCTACAATGAGCAGTTCTTC
cdr3_aa: CASSPAGGRTYNEQFF